The source of this TCR beta chain is a study of T cells in Graves' hyperthyroidism and ophthalmopathy. Overall study findings and caveats: Ophthalmopathy was told apart from stable hyperthyroidism by a 13 V-J model.

Germline CDR1 SEHNR, CDR2 FQNEAQ (reference sequence). V shed 6 bases and J shed 2 bases, with 18 bases lying between them. The CDR3 is 16 amino acids. Amplification of TCR beta CDR3 regions used RNA as the template. Researchers ran a first-round RT-PCR on the TCR CDR3 using the HTBI primer set. TCRdb independently ran MiXCR on the multiplex PCR reads; one entry per CDR3 protein. The table shows some 250,000 distinct CDR3 sequences, with roughly 15% occurring only once. This clonotype was counted between two and nine times. The antigen is not known. This sequence may be a read error, since a much larger clone differs from it by one base. Disease duration under 2 months; hyperthyroidism patients were aged 18 to 65. Drawn at first hyperthyroidism diagnosis, the blood sample preceded any ophthalmopathy symptoms.

The origin of this receptor is a woman aged 45-65 years with Graves' hyperthyroidism that later progressed to Graves' ophthalmopathy. The chain recombines TRBV7-9 with TRBJ2-3; weak D call: TRBD1 (6 bases). Sequenced input: blood. CDR3 region: CASSLLQGRSTDTQYF. Written as DNA, the CDR3 is TGTGCCAGCAGTTTACTTCAGGGGAGATCCACAGATACGCAGTATTTT.